The source of this T cell receptor (beta chain) is a study of somatic mutations in cytotoxic T cells in rheumatoid arthritis. Measured with immunoSEQ multiplex PCR; TCRdb has only the in-frame clones, and not every one. The data contain roughly 20,000 clones, about 65% of them singletons. Germline loops: CDR1 SGHVS, CDR2 FNYEAQ. CDR3 size: 14 residues. V was cut by 1 base and J by 8 bases, with 12 bases left in between. The V gene is TRBV7-6, the J gene TRBJ2-1; possibly TRBD2 for D (5 bases). The receptor was derived from an adult with rheumatoid arthritis. The source material was CD8+ T cells sorted from blood. The CDR3 nucleotides read TGTGCCAGCAGCTTAGATCCTAGCACCCATGAGCAGTTCTTC. Its protein is CASSLDPSTHEQFF.